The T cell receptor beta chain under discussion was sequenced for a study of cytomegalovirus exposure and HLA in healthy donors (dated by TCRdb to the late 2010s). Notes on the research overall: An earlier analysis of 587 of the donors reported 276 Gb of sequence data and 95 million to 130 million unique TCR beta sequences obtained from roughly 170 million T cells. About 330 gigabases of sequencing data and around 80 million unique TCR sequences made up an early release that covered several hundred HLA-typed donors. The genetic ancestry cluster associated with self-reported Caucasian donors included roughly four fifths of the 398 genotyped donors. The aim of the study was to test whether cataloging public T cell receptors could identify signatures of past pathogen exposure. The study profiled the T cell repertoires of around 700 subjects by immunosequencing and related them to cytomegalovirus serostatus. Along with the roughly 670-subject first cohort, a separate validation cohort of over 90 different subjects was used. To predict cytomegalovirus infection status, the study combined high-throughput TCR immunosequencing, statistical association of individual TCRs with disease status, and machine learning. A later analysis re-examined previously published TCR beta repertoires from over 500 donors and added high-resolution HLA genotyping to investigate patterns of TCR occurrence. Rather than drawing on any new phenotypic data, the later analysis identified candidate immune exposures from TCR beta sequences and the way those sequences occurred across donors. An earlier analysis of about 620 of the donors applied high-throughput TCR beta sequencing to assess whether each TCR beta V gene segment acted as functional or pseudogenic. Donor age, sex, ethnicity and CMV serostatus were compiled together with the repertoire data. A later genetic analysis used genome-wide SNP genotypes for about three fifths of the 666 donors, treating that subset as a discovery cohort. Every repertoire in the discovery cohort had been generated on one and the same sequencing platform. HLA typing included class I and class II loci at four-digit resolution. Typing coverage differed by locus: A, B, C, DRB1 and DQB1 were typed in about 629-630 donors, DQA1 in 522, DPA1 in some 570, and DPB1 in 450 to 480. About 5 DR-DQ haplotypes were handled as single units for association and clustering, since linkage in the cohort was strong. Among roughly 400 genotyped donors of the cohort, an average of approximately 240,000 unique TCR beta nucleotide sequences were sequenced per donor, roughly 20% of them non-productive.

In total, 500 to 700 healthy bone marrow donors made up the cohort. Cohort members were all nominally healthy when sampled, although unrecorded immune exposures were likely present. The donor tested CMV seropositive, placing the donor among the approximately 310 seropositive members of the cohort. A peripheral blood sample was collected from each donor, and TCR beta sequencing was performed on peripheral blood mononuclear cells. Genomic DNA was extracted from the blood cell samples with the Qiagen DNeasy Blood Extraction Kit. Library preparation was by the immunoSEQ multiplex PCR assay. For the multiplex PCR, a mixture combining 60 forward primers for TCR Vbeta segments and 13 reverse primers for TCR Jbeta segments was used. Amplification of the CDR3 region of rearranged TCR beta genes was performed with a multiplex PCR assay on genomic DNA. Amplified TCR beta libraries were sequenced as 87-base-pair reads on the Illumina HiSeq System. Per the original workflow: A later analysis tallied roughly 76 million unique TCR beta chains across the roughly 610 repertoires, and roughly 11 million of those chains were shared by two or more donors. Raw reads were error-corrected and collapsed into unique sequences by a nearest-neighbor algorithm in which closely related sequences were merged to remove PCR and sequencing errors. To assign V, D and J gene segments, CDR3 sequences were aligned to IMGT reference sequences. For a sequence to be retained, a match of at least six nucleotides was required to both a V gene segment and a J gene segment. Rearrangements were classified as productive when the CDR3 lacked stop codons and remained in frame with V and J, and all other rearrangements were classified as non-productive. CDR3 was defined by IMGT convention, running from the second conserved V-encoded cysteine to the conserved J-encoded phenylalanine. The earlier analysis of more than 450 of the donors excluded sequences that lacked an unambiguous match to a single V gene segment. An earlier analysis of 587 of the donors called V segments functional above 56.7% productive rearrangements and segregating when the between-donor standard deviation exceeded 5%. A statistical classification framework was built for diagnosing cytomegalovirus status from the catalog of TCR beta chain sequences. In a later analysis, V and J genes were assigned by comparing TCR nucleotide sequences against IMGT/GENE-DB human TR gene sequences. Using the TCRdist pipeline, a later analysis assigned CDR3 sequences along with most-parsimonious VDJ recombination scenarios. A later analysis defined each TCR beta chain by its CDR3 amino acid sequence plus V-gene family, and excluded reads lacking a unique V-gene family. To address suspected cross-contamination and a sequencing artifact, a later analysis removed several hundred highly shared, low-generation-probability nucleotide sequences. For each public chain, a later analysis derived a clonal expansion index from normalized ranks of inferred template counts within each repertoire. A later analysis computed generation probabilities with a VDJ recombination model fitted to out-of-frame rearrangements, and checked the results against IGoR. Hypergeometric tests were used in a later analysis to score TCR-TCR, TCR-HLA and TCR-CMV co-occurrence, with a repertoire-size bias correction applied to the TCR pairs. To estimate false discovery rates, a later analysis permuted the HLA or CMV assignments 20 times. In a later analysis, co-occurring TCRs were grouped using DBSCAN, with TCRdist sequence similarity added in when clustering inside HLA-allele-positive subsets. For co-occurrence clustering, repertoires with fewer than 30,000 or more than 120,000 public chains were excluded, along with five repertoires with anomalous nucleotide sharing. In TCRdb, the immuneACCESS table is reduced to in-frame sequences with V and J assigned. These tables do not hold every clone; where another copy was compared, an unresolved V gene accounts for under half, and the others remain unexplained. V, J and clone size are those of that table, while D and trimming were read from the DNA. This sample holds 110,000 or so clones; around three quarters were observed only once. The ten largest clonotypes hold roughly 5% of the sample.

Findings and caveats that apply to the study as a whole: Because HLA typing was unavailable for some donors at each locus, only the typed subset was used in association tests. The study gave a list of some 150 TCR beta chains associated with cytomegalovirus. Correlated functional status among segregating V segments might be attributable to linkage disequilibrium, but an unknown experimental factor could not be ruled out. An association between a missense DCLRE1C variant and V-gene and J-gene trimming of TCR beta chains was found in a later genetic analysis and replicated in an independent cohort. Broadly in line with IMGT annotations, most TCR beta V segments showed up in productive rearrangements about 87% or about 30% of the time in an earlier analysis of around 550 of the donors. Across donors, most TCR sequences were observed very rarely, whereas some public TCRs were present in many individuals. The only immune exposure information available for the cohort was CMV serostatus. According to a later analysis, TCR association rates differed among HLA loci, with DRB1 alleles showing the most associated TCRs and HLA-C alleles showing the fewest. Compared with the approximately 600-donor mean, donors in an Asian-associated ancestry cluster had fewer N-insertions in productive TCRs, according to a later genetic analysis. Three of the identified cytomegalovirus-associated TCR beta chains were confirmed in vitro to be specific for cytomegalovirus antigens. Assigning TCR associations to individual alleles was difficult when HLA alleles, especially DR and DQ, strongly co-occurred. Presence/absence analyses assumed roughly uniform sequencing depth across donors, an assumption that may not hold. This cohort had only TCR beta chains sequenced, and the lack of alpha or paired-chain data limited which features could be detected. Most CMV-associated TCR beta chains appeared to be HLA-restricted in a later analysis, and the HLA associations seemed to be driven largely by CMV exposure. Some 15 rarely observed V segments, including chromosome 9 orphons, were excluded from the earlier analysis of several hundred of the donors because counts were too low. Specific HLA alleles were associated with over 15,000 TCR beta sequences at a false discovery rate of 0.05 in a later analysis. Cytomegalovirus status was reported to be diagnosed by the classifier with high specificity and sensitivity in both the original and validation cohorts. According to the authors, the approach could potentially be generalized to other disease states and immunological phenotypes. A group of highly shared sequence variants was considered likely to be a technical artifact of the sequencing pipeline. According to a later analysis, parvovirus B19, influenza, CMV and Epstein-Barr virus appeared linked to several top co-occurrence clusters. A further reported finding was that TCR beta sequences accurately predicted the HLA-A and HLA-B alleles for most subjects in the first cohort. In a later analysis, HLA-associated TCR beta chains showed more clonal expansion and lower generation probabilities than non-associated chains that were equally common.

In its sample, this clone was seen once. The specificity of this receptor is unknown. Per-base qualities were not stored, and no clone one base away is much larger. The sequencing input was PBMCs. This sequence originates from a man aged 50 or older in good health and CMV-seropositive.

The DNA sequence is as follows: TGTGCCAGTAGTCCAGACCGGGACAGGGGAAGGAATGAGCAGTTCTTC. Translated, this is CASSPDRDRGRNEQFF. The rearrangement joined TRBV19 to TRBJ2-1; 10 central nucleotides agree with TRBD1. There are 16 amino acids in the CDR3, from cysteine to phenylalanine inclusive. Only the CDR3 region is kept as DNA, spanning 48 bases read in frame from base 1. V and J are trimmed by 5 bases and 7 bases, and the gene matches miss 11 bases of the junction. The germline V gene (reference sequence) gives CDR1 as LNHDA and CDR2 as SQIVND.